This TCR beta chain is drawn from a study of T cell responses to AZD1222 COVID-19 vaccine. Study-wide findings and caveats: Close to half of spike-specific TCRs reportedly recognize unmutated variant regions.

This table comes from immunoSEQ multiplex PCR, and its TCRdb copy is limited to in-frame clones, with some not included. The top ten hold roughly an eighth of the sample, which has some 84,000 clones, 80% to 90% seen once. Second doses that came at about 4 or about 12 weeks were put together. The CDR3 length is 12 residues. With 5 bases removed from V and 3 bases from J, the gap between germline ends came to 7 bases. From germline, CDR1 is LNHNV and CDR2 YYDKDF (reference sequence). Comments on this clone: Antigen specificity is unknown.

The chain employs TRBV15 and TRBJ1-1; D uncertain. The sequence derives from an adult who received the AZD1222 COVID-19 vaccine. This sample comprised peripheral blood, obtained 28 days after the second AZD1222 dose. The CDR3 bases are TGTGCCACCAGCTTTAGGTACACTGAAGCTTTCTTT. It is translated as CATSFRYTEAFF.